This T cell receptor beta chain appears in the sequencing data of a study of identical twins (dated by TCRdb to the mid-2010s). Study-level background: To test whether fetal clonotypes persist, the study used deep sequencing on TCR alpha and beta repertoires from monozygotic twins, unrelated adults of various ages, and cord blood. To rule out contamination, replicate twin experiments were performed at different times with different library preparation protocols. What the authors observed across the whole study: Fewer insertions were carried by abundant cord blood beta clonotypes, a similar but weaker trend appeared in young adult naive repertoires, and no such trend appeared in memory repertoires. Invariant T cells such as MAIT and iNKT could partly confound zero-insertion analyses, although diverse VJ usage argued against such confounding for most clonotypes. Excess twin sharing in beta out-of-frame sequences was weaker because fewer shared sequences lowered the signal-to-noise ratio. Compared with coincidental sharing between unrelated individuals, out-of-frame TCR alpha sequences shared between twins had an excess of sequences with low generation probability. Because the same donors could not be followed over many years, the conclusions relied on cross-sectional statistical analysis. In monozygotic twins, out-of-frame TCR alpha sharing was systematically underestimated by recombination models, although the models agreed with sharing between unrelated individuals.

The library was made by 5' RACE. Sequencing took place on an Illumina HiSeq 2000. A universal primer binding site was introduced by template switching, and a unique molecular identifier was present in the final cDNA, enabling accurate counting of TCR cDNA molecules. First-strand cDNA for TCR alpha and beta chains was synthesized from specific primers in the conserved constant-segment region. Each cDNA library was double barcoded, with a SMART-Mk sample barcode plus Illumina barcodes, to control for contamination. TruSeq adapter sequences, together with Illumina sample barcodes, were added in two successive PCR steps. TCR alpha and beta cDNA libraries were sequenced on the Illumina HiSeq platform with custom primers. The study's own analysis went as follows. MiGEC was used to process raw reads and extract unique molecular identifiers, and MiXCR was used to find CDR3 positions. For each individual, recombination models were inferred using an EM algorithm with the repgenHMM and IGoR tools. The tcR package in R was used for shared clonotype analysis, with sharing normalized by the product of cloneset sizes. To study raw recombination free of thymic and clonal selection effects, out-of-frame nonproductive sequences were analyzed. TCRdb reworked the public reads: Q25 trimming with fastp, MiXCR clone assembly, productive beta chains retained. Rows merge per CDR3 protein into single entries with the most common DNA and genes. It is TCRdb's table, rather than the study itself, that gives the V and J calls and clone size. The sample table shows hundreds of thousands of distinct CDR3 sequences, and around 6% are seen once. The ten largest clones add up to around 1.7% of the sample.

All donors were healthy Caucasians. The researchers also sequenced three unrelated adults who were not twins: a male aged 18 to 30, a male aged 50 to 60, and a female aged 50 to 60. Miltenyi CD45RO+ enrichment and human naive T-cell isolation kits were used to isolate memory (CD45RO+) and naive T cells from PBMC. In regard to this clonotype: No antigen is known for it. This sequence may be a read error, since a much larger clone differs from it by one base.

The sample was naive T cells sorted from blood. This specimen's cell subset or site label, interpreted: cells isolated with a human naive T-cell isolation kit. This clonotype was sampled from a man between 18 and 29 years old in good health.

The CDR3 reads as follows: CATVTDLGYNF. The bases are TGTGCCACCGTGACAGATCTTGGCTACAACTTC. Recombination joined TRBV6-6 with TRBJ1-2; perhaps TRBD1 is the D gene, with 5 bases matching. From the cysteine through the phenylalanine, the CDR3 covers 11 amino acids. The retained sequence is limited to the CDR3, 33 bases, with the frame set at the first base. CDR1 and CDR2 were assigned from the germline V gene (reference sequence) as MNHNY and SVGAGI.